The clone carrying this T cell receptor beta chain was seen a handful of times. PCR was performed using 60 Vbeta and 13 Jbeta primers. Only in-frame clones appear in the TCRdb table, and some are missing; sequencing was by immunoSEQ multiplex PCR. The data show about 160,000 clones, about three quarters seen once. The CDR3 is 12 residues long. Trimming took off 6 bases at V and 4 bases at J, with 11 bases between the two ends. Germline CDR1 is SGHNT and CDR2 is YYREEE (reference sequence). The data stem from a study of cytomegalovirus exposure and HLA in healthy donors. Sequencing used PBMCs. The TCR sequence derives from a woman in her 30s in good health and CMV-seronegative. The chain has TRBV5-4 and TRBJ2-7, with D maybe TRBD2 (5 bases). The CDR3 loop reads CASTSGGYEQYF. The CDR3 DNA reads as TGTGCCAGCACCTCTGGCGGGTACGAGCAGTACTTC.